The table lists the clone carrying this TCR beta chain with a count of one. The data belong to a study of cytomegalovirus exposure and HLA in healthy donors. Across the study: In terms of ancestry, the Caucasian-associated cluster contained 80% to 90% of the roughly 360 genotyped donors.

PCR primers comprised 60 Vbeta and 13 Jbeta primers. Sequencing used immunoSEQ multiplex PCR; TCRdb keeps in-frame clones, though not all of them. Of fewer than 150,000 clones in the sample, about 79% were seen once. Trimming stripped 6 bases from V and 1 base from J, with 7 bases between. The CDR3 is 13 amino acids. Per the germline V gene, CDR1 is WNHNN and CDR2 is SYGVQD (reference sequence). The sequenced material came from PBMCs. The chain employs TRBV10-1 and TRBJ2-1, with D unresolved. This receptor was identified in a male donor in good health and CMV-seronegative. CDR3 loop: CASSGGSYNEQFF. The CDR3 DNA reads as TGCGCCAGCAGCGGCGGTTCCTACAATGAGCAGTTCTTC.